This TCR beta chain stems from a study of blood T cell repertoires in COVID-19. Study-wide background: COVID-19 samples from acute and convalescent phases originated in the United States, Italy and Spain. T cells, B-cell-depleted T cells, or PBMCs supplied cDNA or gDNA.

CDR3 length equals 13 residues. From germline, CDR1 is MNHEY and CDR2 SMNVEV (reference sequence). Deletions cut 6 bases from V and 6 bases from J, with 12 bases between. The Seattle site enrolled patients during active infection and followed them longitudinally. Original processing methods: Estimates of nucleated cell counts were drawn from the amplification of reference gene primers. Only in-frame clones appear in the TCRdb table, and some are missing; sequencing was by immunoSEQ multiplex PCR. V, J and clone size were drawn from that table, and D and trimming were deduced from the DNA. The sample shows under 200,000 clones, approximately 80% of them seen only once.

V and J are TRBV27 and TRBJ1-5; a weak D match, TRBD1 (6 bases). This receptor was taken from a man in his sixties with COVID-19, enrolled during active disease. The sequenced material came from peripheral blood. Here the CDR3 reads CASRPGDRQPQHF. In DNA, the CDR3 is TGTGCCAGCAGGCCAGGGGATCGTCAGCCCCAGCATTTT.